This paragraph covers one TCR beta chain sequence. This sample was included in a study of blood T cell repertoires in COVID-19. About the research overall: Collection of acute and convalescent COVID-19 samples took place in the United States, Italy and Spain.

CDR3 length equals 15 residues. V was pared by 0 bases and J by 8 bases, with 17 bases between. The germline CDR1 and CDR2 sequences are SGDLS and YYNGEE. How the authors handled the data: The authors estimated nucleated cell counts from reference gene primer amplification. Libraries were prepared by immunoSEQ multiplex PCR; TCRdb keeps only in-frame clonotypes and omits some of them. V, J and clone size are taken as reported in that table, and D and trimming were inferred from the DNA itself. The data contain some 50,000 clones, 85% to 90% of them singletons. The sample taken for sequencing was peripheral blood. V is TRBV9 and J is TRBJ1-1; D may be TRBD1 (5 bases). The origin of this receptor is a human donor in a cohort sampled during active COVID-19. This chain's CDR3 is CASSVEVGAVGEAFF. The CDR3 DNA follows: TGTGCCAGCAGCGTAGAGGTTGGGGCAGTAGGAGAAGCTTTCTTT.